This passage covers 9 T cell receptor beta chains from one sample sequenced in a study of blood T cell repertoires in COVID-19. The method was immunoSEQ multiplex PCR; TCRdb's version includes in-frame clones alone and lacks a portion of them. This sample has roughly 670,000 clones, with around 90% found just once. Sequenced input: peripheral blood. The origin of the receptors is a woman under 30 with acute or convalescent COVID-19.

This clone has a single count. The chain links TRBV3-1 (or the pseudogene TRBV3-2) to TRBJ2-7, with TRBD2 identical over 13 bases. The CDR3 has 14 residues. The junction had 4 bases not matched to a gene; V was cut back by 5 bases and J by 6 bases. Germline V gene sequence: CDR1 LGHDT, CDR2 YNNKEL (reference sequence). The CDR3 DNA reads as TGTGCCAGCAGCGCCCGGACTAGCGGGGGCGAGCAGTACTTC. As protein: CASSARTSGGEQYF.

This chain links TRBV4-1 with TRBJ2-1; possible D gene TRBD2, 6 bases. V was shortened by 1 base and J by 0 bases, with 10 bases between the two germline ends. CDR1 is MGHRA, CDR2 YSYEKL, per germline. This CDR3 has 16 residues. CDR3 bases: TGCGCCAGCAGCCAAGTCGGGGGAGGCTCCTACAATGAGCAGTTCTTC. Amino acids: CASSQVGGGSYNEQFF.

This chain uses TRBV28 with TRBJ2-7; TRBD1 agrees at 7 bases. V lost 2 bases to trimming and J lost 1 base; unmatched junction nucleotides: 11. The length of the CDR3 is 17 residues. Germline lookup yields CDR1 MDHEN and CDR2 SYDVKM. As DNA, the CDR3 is TGTGCCAGCAGTTTAGCCCCCGGGGCAGGGGGATCCTACGAGCAGTACTTC. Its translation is CASSLAPGAGGSYEQYF. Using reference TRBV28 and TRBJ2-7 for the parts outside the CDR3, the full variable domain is DVKVTQSSRYLVKRTGEKVFLECVQDMDHENMFWYRQDPGLGLRLIYFSYDVKMKEKGDIPEGYSVSREKKERFSLILESASTNQTSMYLCASSLAPGAGGSYEQYFGPGTRLTVT.

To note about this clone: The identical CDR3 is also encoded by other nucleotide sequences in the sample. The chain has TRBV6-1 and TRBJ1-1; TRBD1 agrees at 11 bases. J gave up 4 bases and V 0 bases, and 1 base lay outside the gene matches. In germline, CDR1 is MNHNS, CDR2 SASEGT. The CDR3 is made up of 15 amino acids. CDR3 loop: CASSEAGTGGTEAFF. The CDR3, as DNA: TGTGCCAGCAGTGAAGCGGGGACAGGGGGCACTGAAGCTTTCTTT.

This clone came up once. CDR3 nucleotides: TGTGCCAGCAGCGGCATTCTGAGGCCGTACAATGAGCAGTTCTTC. This gives the protein CASSGILRPYNEQFF. This chain connects TRBV7-9 to TRBJ2-1; D uncertain. CDR1 is SEHNR and CDR2 is FQNEAQ in the germline V gene (reference sequence). Between the trimmed V and J ends, which lost 5 bases and 4 bases, there was a span of 15 bases. The CDR3 contains 15 residues.

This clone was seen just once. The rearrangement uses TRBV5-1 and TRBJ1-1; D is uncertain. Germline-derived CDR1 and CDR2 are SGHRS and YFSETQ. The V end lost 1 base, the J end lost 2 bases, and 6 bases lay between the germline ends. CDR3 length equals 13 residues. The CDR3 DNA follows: TGCGCCAGCAGCTTGCTCTATAACACTGAAGCTTTCTTT. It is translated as CASSLLYNTEAFF.

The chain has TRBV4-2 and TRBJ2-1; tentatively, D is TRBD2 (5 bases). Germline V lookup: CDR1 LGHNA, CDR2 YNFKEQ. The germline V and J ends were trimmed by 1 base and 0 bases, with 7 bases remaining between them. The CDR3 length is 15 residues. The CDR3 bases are TGTGCCAGCAGCCAAGCGGGGAACTCCTACAATGAGCAGTTCTTC. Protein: CASSQAGNSYNEQFF.

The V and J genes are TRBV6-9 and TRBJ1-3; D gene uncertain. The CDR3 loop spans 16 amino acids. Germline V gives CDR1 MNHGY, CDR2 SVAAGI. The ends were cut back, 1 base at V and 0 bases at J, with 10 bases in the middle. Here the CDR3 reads CASSYFGVCSGNTIYF. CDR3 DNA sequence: TGTGCCAGCAGTTATTTCGGGGTCTGCTCTGGAAACACCATATATTTT.

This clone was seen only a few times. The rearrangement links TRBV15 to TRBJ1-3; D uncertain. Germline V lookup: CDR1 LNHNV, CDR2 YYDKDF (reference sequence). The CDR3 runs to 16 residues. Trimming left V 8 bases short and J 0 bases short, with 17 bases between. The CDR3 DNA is TGTGCCACCGCGGGCCTTTACCACCTCTCTGGAAACACCATATATTTT. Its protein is CATAGLYHLSGNTIYF.